This TCR beta chain was recovered during a study of technical replicates of blood from several donors. TCRdb's table, derived via immunoSEQ multiplex PCR, lists solely in-frame clones and lacks some. The sample lists tens of thousands of clones, roughly nine tenths seen once, with approximately 4.4% in the top ten. The CDR3 has 15 residues. Germline values: CDR1 SNHLY, CDR2 FYNNEI. The V and J ends lost 6 bases and 8 bases, in that order; junction bases with no gene match: 13. This TCR was sampled from a human donor in good health. Some clones in this sample may be carry-over from other donors' samples. The chain couples TRBV2 to TRBJ1-2, with 9 bases aligning to TRBD1. Material: PBMCs. The CDR3 here is CASRGWLQGAIGYTF. The CDR3, as DNA: TGTGCCAGCAGAGGATGGTTACAGGGGGCGATAGGCTACACCTTC.